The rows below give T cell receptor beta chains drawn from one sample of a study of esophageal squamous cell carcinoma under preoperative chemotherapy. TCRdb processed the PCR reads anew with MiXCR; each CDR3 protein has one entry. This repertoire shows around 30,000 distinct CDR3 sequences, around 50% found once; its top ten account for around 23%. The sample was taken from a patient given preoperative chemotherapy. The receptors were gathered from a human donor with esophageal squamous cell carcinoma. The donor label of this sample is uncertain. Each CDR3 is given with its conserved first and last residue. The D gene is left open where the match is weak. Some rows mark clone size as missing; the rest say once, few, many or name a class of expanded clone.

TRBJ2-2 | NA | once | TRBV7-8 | CASSSGAFANTGELFF | TGTGCCAGCAGCTCTGGGGCGTTCGCGAACACCGGGGAGCTGTTTTTT
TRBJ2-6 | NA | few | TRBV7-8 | CASSLVGGGTNTQYF | NA
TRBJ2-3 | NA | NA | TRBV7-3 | CASSRKLGRWDKDTQYF | TGTGCCAGCAGCCGCAAACTGGGGCGGTGGGATAAAGATACTCAGTATTTT
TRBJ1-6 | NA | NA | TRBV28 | CASEPGRGSPLHF | TGTGCCAGCGAACCGGGACGGGGGTCACCCCTCCACTTT
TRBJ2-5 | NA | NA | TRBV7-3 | CASAEGGGEQYF | TGTGCCAGCGCCGAGGGAGGCGGGGAGCAGTACTTC
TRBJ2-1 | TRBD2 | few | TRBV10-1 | CASSEGTTYNEQFF | TGCGCCAGCAGTGAAGGGACTACCTACAATGAGCAGTTCTTC
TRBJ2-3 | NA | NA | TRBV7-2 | CASSSGSTVSTGAQYF | TGTGCCAGCAGCTCCGGGTCAACTGTGAGCACCGGGGCGCAGTATTTT
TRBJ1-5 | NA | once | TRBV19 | CASSGQRNSNQPQHF | TGTGCCAGTAGTGGACAGCGCAATAGCAATCAGCCCCAGCATTTT
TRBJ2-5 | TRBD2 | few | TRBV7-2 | CASSLTWASGSETQYF | TGTGCCAGCAGCTTAACGTGGGCTAGCGGGAGTGAGACCCAGTACTTC
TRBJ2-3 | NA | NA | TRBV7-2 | CASRVAGGSAKDTQYF | NA
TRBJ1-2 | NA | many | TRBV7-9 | CASSLAQQDNYGYTF | TGTGCCAGCAGCTTAGCGCAACAAGATAACTATGGCTACACCTTC
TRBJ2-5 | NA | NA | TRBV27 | CASSPYAEETQYF | TGTGCCAGCAGTCCCTACGCAGAAGAGACCCAGTACTTC
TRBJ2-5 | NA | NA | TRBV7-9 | CASSFSRGVDTQYF | TGTGCCAGCAGCTTTTCCCGTGGAGTAGACACCCAGTACTTC
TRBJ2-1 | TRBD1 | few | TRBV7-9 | CASSPKTGYSHNEQFF | TGTGCCAGCAGCCCGAAGACAGGGTATAGTCATAATGAGCAGTTCTTC
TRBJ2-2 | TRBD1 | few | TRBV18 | CASSQYDRGTGELFF | TGTGCCAGCTCACAATATGACAGGGGCACCGGGGAGCTGTTTTTT
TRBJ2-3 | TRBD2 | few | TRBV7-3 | CASSLWSGPGGGDTQYF | TGTGCCAGCAGCTTATGGTCGGGCCCGGGAGGTGGAGATACGCAGTATTTT
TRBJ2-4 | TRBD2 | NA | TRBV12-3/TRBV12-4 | CASTRGVGAKNIQYF | TGTGCCAGCACCCGGGGGGTGGGAGCCAAAAACATTCAGTATTTC
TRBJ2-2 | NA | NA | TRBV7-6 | CASSLGVPGPTEKLYF | TGTGCCAGCAGCTTAGGTGTCCCAGGCCCTACAGAGAAGCTGTATTTT
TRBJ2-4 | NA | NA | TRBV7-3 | CARSRELGLWAKDTQYF | TGTGCCCGCAGCCGCGAACTGGGGCTGTGGGCCAAAGATACGCAGTACTTT
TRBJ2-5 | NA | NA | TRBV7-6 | CAGRGGRFPETQYF | TGTGCGGGCCGCGGGGGCCGGTTCCCAGAGACCCAGTACTTC
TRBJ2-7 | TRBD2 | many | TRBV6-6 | CASSYSERGGYEQYF | TGTGCCAGCAGTTATTCGGAGCGGGGGGGCTACGAGCAGTACTTC
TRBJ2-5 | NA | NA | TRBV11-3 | CASMRDTNEQYF | TGTGCCAGCATGCGGGACACTAATGAGCAGTACTTC
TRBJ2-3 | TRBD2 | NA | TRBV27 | CAGSGSGDPDTQYF | TGTGCGGGCAGCGGGAGCGGGGACCCAGATACCCAGTATTTC
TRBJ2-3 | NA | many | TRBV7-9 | CASSFSVGADTQYF | TGTGCCAGCAGCTTTTCAGTCGGGGCAGATACGCAGTATTTT
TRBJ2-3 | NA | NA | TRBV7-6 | CASSSDRGSRSTETQYF | TGTGCCAGCAGCTCGGATCGCGGCAGCCGCAGCACAGAGACCCAGTATTTC
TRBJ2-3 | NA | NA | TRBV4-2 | CASSQDPGSGTDTQYF | TGTGCCAGCAGCCAAGATCCTGGCAGTGGCACAGATACGCAGTATTTT
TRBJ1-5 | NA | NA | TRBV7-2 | CASSLGQDSNQPQHF | TGTGCCAGCAGCTTAGGACAGGATAGCAATCAGCCCCAGCATTTT
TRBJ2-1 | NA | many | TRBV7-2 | CASRRTRAANEQFF | TGTGCCAGCAGAAGAACCCGGGCCGCCAATGAGCAGTTCTTC
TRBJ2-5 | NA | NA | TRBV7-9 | CAGSRGTDPDTQYF | TGTGCGGGGAGCCGGGGGACAGACCCAGATACGCAGTACTTC
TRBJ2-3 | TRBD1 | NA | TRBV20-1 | CSAPGQGSDTQYF | TGCAGTGCTCCGGGACAGGGTTCAGATACGCAGTATTTT
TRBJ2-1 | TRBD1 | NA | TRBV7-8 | CASSLINRGNEQFF | TGTGCCAGCAGCCTTATAAACAGGGGGAATGAGCAGTTCTTC
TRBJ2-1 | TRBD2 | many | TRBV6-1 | CASRRKPGGAYNEQFF | TGTGCCAGCAGGCGCAAGCCGGGGGGAGCTTACAATGAGCAGTTCTTC
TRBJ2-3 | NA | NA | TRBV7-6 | CASGGVGGRDGDTQYF | TGTGCCAGCGGGGGGGTCGGGGGCCGTGACGGAGATACCCAGTACTTT
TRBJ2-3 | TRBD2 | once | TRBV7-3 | CARSRGTSGGAADTQYF | TGTGCCAGGAGCCGAGGGACTAGCGGGGGAGCCGCAGATACGCAGTATTTC
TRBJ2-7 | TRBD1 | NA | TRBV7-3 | CASSTQGAVSYNEQYF | TGTGCCAGCAGCACACAGGGGGCCGTGTCCTACAATGAGCAGTACTTC
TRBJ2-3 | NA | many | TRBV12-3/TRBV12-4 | CASSFHGGSTDTQYF | TGTGCCAGCAGTTTTCATGGGGGCAGCACAGATACGCAGTATTTT
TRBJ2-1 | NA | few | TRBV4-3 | CASSQDRVADNEQFF | TGCGCCAGCAGCCAAGATCGGGTAGCGGACAATGAGCAGTTCTTC
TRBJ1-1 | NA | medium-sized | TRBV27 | CASSNFAGLSGAFF | TGTGCCAGCAGCAACTTTGCCGGGCTGAGTGGAGCTTTCTTT
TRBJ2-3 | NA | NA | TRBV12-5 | CASGRERWDTQYF | TGTGCTAGTGGCCGAGAGCGGTGGGATACGCAGTATTTT
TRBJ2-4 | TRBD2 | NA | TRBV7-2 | CASSLLAVVVKDMQYF | TGTGCCAGCAGCTTACTAGCGGTGGTAGTCAAAGATATGCAGTATTTC
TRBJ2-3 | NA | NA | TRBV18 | CASSPSPYTDTQYF | TGTGCCAGCTCACCATCACCATACACAGATACGCAGTATTTT
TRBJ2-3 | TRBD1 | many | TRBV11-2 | CASSGRQGFDTQYF | TGTGCCAGCAGCGGGCGACAGGGGTTCGATACGCAGTATTTT
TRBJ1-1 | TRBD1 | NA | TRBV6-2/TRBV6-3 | CASSSADRAGEAFF | TGTGCCAGCAGCTCCGCCGACAGGGCGGGTGAAGCTTTCTTT
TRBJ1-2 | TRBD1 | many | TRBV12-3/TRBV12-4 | CASSRTGANYGYTF | TGTGCCAGCAGTCGGACAGGGGCTAACTATGGCTACACCTTC
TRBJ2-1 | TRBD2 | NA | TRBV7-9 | CARSGGNNEQFF | TGTGCCAGGAGCGGGGGAAACAATGAGCAGTTCTTC
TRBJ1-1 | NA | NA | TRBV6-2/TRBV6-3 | CASSYPEGEWNTEAFF | TGTGCCAGCAGTTACCCCGAGGGGGAGTGGAACACTGAAGCTTTCTTT
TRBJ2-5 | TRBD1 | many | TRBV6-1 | CASSQNPGQWGREQYF | TGTGCCAGCAGTCAAAATCCGGGACAGTGGGGAAGGGAGCAGTACTTC
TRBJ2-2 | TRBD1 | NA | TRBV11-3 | CASSQGQGNTGELFF | TGTGCCAGCAGCCAAGGACAGGGGAACACCGGGGAGCTGTTTTTT
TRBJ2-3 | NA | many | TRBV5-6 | CASSLRRDLTDTQYF | TGTGCCAGCAGCTTGAGGAGGGACCTCACAGATACGCAGTATTTT
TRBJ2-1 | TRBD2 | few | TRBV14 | CASSQGLAGGRNNEQFF | TGTGCCAGCAGCCAAGGACTAGCGGGGGGGCGGAACAATGAGCAGTTCTTC
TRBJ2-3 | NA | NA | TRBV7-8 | CASSNLGGGPENTQYF | TGTGCCAGCAGCAACCTAGGGGGGGGACCCGAAAATACGCAGTATTTC
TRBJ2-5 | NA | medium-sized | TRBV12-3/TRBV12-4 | CASNVEGYQETQYF | TGTGCCAGCAACGTAGAGGGCTACCAAGAGACCCAGTACTTC
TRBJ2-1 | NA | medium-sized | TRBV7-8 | CASSLGAGIHEQFF | TGTGCCAGCAGCTTAGGGGCAGGTATCCACGAGCAGTTCTTC